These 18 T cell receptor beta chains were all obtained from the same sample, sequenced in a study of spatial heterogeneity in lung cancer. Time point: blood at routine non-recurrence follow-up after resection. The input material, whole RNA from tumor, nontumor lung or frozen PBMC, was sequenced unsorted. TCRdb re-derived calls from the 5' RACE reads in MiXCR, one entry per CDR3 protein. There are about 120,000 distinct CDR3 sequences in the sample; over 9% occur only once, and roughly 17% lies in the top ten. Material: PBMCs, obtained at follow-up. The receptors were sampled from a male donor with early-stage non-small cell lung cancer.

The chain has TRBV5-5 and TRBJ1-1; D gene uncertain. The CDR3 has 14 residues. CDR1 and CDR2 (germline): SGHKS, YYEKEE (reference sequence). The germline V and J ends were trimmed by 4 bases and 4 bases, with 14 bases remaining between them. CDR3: CASSQVHSGTEAFF. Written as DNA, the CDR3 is TGTGCCAGCAGCCAAGTTCATTCGGGCACTGAAGCTTTCTTT.

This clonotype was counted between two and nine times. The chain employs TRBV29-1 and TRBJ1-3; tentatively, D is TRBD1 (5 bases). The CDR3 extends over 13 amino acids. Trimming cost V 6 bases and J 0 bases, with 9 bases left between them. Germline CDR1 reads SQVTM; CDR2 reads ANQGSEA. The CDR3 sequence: CSVTVNSGNTIYF. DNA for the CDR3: TGCAGCGTGACAGTCAACTCTGGAAACACCATATATTTT. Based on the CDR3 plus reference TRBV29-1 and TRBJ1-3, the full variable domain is SAVISQKPSRDICQRGTSLTIQCQVDSQVTMMFWYRQQPGQSLTLIATANQGSEATYESGFVIDKFPISRPNLTFSTLTVSNMSPEDSSIYLCSVTVNSGNTIYFGEGSWLTVV.

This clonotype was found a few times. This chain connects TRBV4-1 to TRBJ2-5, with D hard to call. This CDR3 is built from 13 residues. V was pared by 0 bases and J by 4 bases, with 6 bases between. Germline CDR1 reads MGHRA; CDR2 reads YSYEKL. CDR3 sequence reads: CASSQDRIETQYF. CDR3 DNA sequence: TGCGCCAGCAGCCAAGACAGAATAGAGACCCAGTACTTC.

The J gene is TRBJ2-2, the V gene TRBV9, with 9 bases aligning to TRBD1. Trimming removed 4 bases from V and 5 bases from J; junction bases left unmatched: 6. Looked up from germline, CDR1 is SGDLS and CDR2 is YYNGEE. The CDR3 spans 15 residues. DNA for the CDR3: TGTGCCAGCAGCATGTCCGGGACAGGGACCGGGGAGCTGTTTTTT. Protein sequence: CASSMSGTGTGELFF.

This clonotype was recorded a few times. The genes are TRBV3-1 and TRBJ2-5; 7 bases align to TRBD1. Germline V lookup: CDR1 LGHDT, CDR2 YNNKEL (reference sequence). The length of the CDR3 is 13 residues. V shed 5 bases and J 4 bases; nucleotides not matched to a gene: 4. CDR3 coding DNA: TGTGCCAGCAGCGGGACAGTCGGAGAGACCCAGTACTTC. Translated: CASSGTVGETQYF.

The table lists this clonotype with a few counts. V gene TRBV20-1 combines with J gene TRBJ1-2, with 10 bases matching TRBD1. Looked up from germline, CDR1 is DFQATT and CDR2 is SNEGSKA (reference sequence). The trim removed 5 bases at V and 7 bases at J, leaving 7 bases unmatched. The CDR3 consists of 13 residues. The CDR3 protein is CSAPGQGKIGYTF. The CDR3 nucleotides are TGCAGTGCTCCGGGACAGGGGAAGATTGGCTACACCTTC.

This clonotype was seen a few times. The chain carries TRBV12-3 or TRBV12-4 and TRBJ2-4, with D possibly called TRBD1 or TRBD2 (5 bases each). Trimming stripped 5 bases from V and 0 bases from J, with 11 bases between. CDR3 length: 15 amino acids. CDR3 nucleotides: TGTGCCAGCAGTCCCGGGACGCTAGCCAAAAACATTCAGTACTTC. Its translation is CASSPGTLAKNIQYF.

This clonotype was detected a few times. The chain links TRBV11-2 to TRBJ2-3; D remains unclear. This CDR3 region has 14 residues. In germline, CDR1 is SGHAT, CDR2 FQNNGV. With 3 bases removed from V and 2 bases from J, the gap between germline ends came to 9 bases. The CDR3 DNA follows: TGTGCCAGCAGCTTTATTCACATCACAGATACGCAGTATTTT. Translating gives CASSFIHITDTQYF.

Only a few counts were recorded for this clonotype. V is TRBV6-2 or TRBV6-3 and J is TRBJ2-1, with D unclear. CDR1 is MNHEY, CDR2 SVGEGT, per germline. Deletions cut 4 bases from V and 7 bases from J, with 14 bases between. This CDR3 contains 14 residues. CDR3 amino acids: CASSSVFSENEQFF. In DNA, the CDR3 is TGTGCCAGCAGTTCGGTTTTTTCGGAGAATGAGCAGTTCTTC.

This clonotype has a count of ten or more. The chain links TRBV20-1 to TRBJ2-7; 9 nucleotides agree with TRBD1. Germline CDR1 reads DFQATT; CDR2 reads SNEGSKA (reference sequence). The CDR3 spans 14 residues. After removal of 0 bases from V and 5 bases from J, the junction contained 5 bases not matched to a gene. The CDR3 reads CSARDNRGRDEQYF. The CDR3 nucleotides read TGCAGTGCTAGAGATAACAGGGGGCGGGACGAGCAGTACTTC.

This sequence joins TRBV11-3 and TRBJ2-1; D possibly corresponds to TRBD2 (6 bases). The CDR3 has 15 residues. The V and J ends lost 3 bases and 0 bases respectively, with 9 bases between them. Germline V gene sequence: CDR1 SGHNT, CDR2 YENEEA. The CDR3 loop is CASSFDGSSYNEQFF. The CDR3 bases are TGTGCCAGCAGCTTTGACGGGAGCTCCTACAATGAGCAGTTCTTC.

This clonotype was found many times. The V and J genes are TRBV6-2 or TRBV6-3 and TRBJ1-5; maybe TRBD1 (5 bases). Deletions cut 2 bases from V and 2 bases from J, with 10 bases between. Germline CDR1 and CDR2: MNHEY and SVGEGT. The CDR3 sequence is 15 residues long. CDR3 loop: CASSYGGSRNQPQHF. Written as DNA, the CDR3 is TGTGCCAGCAGTTACGGGGGAAGCCGCAATCAGCCCCAGCATTTT.

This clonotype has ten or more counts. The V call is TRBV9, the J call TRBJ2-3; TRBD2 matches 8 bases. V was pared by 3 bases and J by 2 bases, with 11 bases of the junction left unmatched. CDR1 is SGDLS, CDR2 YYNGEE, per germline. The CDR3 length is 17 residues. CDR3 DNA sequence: TGTGCCAGCAGCGCATCCGGGACTAGTGGGTACACAGATACGCAGTATTTT. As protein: CASSASGTSGYTDTQYF.

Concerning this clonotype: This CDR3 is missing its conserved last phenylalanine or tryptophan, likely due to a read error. This chain's CDR3 is CASSLEGADSPLHL. Written as DNA, the CDR3 is TGTGCCAGCAGCTTGGAGGGGGCAGATTCACCCCTCCACTTA. This chain uses TRBV5-5 with TRBJ1-6; 7 positions agree with TRBD1. This CDR3 is built from 14 residues. J lost 8 bases, V lost 0 bases, and 2 bases had no gene match. CDR1 and CDR2 (germline): SGHKS, YYEKEE (reference sequence).

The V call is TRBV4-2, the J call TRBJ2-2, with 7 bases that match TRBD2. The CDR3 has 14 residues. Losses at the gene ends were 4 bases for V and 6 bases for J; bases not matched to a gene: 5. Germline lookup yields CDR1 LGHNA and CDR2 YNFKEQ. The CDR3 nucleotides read TGTGCCAGCAGCCGCAGCGGGGTCGCCGGGGAGCTGTTTTTT. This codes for CASSRSGVAGELFF.

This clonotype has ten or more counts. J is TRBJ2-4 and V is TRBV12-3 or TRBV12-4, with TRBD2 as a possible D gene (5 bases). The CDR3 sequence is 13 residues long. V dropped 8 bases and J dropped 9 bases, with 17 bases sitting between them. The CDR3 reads CASQLSTEGIQYF. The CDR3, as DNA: TGTGCCAGCCAACTTTCCACAGAGGGCATTCAGTACTTC.

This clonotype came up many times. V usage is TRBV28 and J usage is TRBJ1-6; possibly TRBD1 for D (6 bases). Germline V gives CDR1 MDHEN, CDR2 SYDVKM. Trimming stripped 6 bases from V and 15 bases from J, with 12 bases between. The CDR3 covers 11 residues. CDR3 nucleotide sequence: TGTGCCAGCAGGTCAGGGGCCCTCCTCCACTTT. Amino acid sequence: CASRSGALLHF.

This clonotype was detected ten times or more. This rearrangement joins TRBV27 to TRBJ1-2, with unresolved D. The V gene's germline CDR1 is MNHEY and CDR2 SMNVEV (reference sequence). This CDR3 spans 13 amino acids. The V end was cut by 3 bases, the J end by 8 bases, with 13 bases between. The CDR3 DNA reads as TGTGCCAGCAGTTTTATCGGGTCGCGAGGCTACACCTTC. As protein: CASSFIGSRGYTF.